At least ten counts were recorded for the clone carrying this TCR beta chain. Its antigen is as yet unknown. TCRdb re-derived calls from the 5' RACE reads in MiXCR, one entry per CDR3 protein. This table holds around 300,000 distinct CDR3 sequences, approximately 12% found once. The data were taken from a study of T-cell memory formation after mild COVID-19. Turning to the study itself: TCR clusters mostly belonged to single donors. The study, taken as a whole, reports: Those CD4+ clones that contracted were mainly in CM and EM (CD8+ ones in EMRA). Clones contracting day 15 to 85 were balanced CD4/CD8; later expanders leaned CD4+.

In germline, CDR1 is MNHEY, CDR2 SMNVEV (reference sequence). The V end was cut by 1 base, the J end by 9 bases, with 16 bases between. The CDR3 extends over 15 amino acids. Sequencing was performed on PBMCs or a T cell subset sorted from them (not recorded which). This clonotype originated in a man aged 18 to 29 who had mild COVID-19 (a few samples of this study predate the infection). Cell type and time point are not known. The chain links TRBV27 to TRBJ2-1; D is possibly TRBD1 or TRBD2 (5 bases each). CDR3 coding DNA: TGTGCCAGCAGTTTATGGGATCCCGGGGCCTCTGAGCAGTTCTTC. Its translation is CASSLWDPGASEQFF.